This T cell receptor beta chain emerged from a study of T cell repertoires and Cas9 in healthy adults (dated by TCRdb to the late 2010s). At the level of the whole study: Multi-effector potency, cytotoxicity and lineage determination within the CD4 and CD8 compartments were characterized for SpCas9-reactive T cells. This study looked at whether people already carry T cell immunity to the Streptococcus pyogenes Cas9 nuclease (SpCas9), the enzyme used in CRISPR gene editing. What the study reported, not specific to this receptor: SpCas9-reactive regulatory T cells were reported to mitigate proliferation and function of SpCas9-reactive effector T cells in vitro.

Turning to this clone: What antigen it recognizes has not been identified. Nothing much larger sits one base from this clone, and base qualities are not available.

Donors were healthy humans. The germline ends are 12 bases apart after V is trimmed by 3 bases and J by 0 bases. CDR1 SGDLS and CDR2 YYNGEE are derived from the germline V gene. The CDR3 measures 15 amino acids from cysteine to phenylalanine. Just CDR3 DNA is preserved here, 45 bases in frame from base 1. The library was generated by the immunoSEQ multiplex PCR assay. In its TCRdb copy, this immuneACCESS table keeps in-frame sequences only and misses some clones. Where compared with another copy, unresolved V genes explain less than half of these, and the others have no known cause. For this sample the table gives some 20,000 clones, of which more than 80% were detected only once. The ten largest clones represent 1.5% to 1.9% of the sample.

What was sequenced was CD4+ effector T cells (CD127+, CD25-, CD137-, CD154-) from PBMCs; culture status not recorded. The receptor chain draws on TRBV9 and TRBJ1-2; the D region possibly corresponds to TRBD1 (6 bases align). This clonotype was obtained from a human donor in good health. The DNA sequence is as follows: TGTGCCAGCAGCGCCGCGGGACACCCTAACTATGGCTACACCTTC. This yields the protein CASSAAGHPNYGYTF.